The next 22 T cell receptor beta chains were all read from a single sample in a study of cytomegalovirus exposure and HLA in healthy donors. The primer mix had 60 Vbeta and 13 Jbeta primers. Method: immunoSEQ multiplex PCR; TCRdb's copy keeps in-frame clones and lacks some. This table holds 150,000 to 200,000 clones, more than 85% found once. Sample: PBMCs. These receptor sequences come from a woman younger than 35 in good health and CMV-seronegative.

The rearrangement uses TRBV10-3 and TRBJ2-7, with 8 bases identical to TRBD1. Germline V gene sequence: CDR1 ENHRY, CDR2 SYGVKD. The junction had 4 bases not matched to a gene; V was cut back by 6 bases and J by 3 bases. The CDR3 spans 13 residues. CDR3 loop: CAIRGQGNYEQYF. CDR3 nucleotides: TGTGCCATCAGAGGACAGGGTAACTACGAGCAGTACTTC.

This chain connects TRBV13 to TRBJ2-5, with D possibly being TRBD1 (7 bases). Trimming took 7 bases from V and 4 from J, leaving 16 bases between them. This CDR3 comprises 14 residues. CDR1 and CDR2 (germline): PRHDT, FYEKMQ (reference sequence). DNA of the CDR3: TGTGCCAGCAACAGAGGAGGGGGCAGAGAGACCCAGTACTTC. This gives the protein CASNRGGGRETQYF.

The chain couples TRBV30 to TRBJ1-6, with a weak D call TRBD1 (5 bases). Germline CDR1 and CDR2: GTSNPN and SVGIG (reference sequence). This CDR3 is built from 17 residues. With 1 base removed from V and 3 bases from J, the gap between germline ends came to 16 bases. The CDR3 coding sequence is TGTGCCTGGAGTGGGGATGACACGGGACTCTATAATTCACCCCTCCACTTT. It specifies CAWSGDDTGLYNSPLHF.

This clone was counted a single time. The chain couples TRBV27 to TRBJ2-7, with TRBD1 matching over 8 bases. V was pared by 0 bases and J by 4 bases, with 5 bases of the junction left unmatched. Germline V gene sequence: CDR1 MNHEY, CDR2 SMNVEV (reference sequence). The CDR3 runs 15 residues. The CDR3 spells CASSLSSQGAYEQYF. For the CDR3, the DNA is TGTGCCAGCAGTTTATCCTCGCAGGGGGCTTACGAGCAGTACTTC.

The chain combines TRBV7-9 with TRBJ2-5; 7 bases fit TRBD1. The CDR3 runs 15 residues. Per germline, CDR1 SEHNR and CDR2 FQNEAQ (reference sequence). Trimming at V came to 2 bases and at J to 0 bases, leaving 3 bases not matched to a gene. CDR3 residues: CASSLLDRDQETQYF. The CDR3 DNA is TGTGCCAGCAGCTTACTAGACAGGGACCAAGAGACCCAGTACTTC.

This chain connects TRBV2 to TRBJ1-1; D might be TRBD1 (6 bases). V was pared by 3 bases and J by 6 bases, with 17 bases between. This CDR3 spans 15 amino acids. CDR1 and CDR2 from the germline V gene are SNHLY and FYNNEI. CDR3 amino acids: CASSDKTGLRAEAFF. DNA of the CDR3: TGTGCCAGCAGTGATAAAACAGGGCTAAGGGCTGAAGCTTTCTTT.

The chain recombines TRBV28 with TRBJ2-3; TRBD1 aligns across 12 bases. CDR1 and CDR2 (germline): MDHEN, SYDVKM. Trimming removed 6 bases from V and 3 bases from J; junction bases left unmatched: 7. The CDR3 loop spans 16 amino acids. DNA of the CDR3: TGTGCCAGCAGCCTGGGACAGGGGGCCGGGACAGATACGCAGTATTTT. Its translation: CASSLGQGAGTDTQYF.

The J gene is TRBJ2-6, the V gene TRBV5-5, with D maybe TRBD1 (5 bases). The V end was cut by 3 bases, the J end by 3 bases, with 7 bases between. The CDR3 spans 14 residues. From germline, CDR1 is SGHKS and CDR2 YYEKEE (reference sequence). The CDR3, as DNA: TGTGCCAGCAGCTCAGGGCTTGGGGCCAACGTCCTGACTTTC. Protein product: CASSSGLGANVLTF.

This clone was seen only once. The germline gene is not matched at one end of the junction; a read error may be the cause. Here the CDR3 reads CSSSPSWDTQYF. For the CDR3, the DNA is TGTTCCAGCAGTCCGAGCTGGGATACGCAGTATTTT. The chain has TRBV7-9 and TRBJ2-3, with no clear D. The CDR3 contains 12 residues. Germline V gene sequence: CDR1 SEHNR, CDR2 FQNEAQ (reference sequence).

The chain links TRBV5-1 to TRBJ2-3, with 12 bases matching TRBD2. V dropped 0 bases and J dropped 0; count of bases not matched to a gene: 2. The CDR3 runs 17 residues. The germline V gene has CDR1 SGHRS and CDR2 YFSETQ. CDR3 loop: CASSLALAGGSTDTQYF. The CDR3 DNA sequence: TGCGCCAGCAGCTTGGCCCTAGCGGGAGGGAGCACAGATACGCAGTATTTT.

The V and J genes are TRBV4-2 and TRBJ2-5; 11 bases fit TRBD2. Trimming took 0 bases from V and 7 from J; bases not matched to a gene: 16. The CDR3 loop spans 19 amino acids. CDR1 LGHNA and CDR2 YNFKEQ come from the germline V gene. The DNA for the CDR3 is TGTGCCAGCAGCCAAGAGGGCCTAGCGGGAGGACGGGCGTTGGGGACCCAGTACTTC. Its translation: CASSQEGLAGGRALGTQYF.

The chain is built from TRBV4-2 and TRBJ2-5; TRBD2 aligns across 11 bases. The trim removed 3 bases at V and 0 bases at J, leaving 6 bases unmatched. The germline CDR1 and CDR2 sequences are LGHNA and YNFKEQ. The CDR3 contains 17 residues. CDR3 bases: TGTGCCAGCAGCCATGGTCTAGCGGGGGGAAACCAAGAGACCCAGTACTTC. It specifies CASSHGLAGGNQETQYF.

This chain's CDR3 is CASSEIKGTEAFF. For the CDR3, the DNA is TGTGCCAGCAGTGAAATTAAGGGGACTGAAGCTTTCTTT. This chain joins TRBV6-1 and TRBJ1-1, with D possibly matching TRBD1 (5 bases). The CDR3 has 13 residues. Germline V gene data show CDR1 as MNHNS and CDR2 as SASEGT. V shed 2 bases and J shed 5 bases, with 9 bases lying between them.

The rearrangement uses TRBV5-4 and TRBJ2-3, with D perhaps TRBD2 (5 bases). V lost 5 bases and J 0 bases, leaving 10 bases between the germline ends. The CDR3 contains 14 residues. Germline values: CDR1 SGHNT, CDR2 YYREEE (reference sequence). CDR3 sequence (DNA): TGTGCCAGCAGGCCGGACTTTAGCACAGATACGCAGTATTTT. Encoded protein: CASRPDFSTDTQYF.

The chain is built from TRBV18 and TRBJ2-7; TRBD2 might be the D (5 bases). Trimming cost V 3 bases and J 1 base, with 7 bases left between them. The V gene's germline CDR1 is KGHSH and CDR2 LQKENI. The CDR3 has 13 amino acids. CDR3 bases: TGTGCCAGCTCACCCGGGATTTCCTACGAGCAGTACTTC. It yields the protein CASSPGISYEQYF.

This rearrangement joins TRBV28 to TRBJ2-7; tentatively, D is TRBD1 (6 bases). CDR1 MDHEN and CDR2 SYDVKM come from the germline V gene. The CDR3 spans 12 residues. Between the trimmed V and J ends, which lost 6 bases and 5 bases, there was a span of 11 bases. The DNA for the CDR3 is TGTGCCAGCAGCCGACAGGTCCACGAGCAGTACTTC. It specifies CASSRQVHEQYF.

This rearrangement joins TRBV27 to TRBJ2-3; D is possibly TRBD1 (5 bases). CDR1 is MNHEY and CDR2 is SMNVEV in the germline V gene (reference sequence). This CDR3 has 16 residues. V dropped 4 bases and J dropped 3 bases, with 17 bases sitting between them. The DNA for the CDR3 is TGTGCCAGCAGTTGGGGTGTTGGTCAGGGAACAGATACGCAGTATTTT. It translates to CASSWGVGQGTDTQYF.

This chain joins TRBV7-9 and TRBJ2-2; D is undetermined. The CDR3 consists of 12 residues. The germline V gene encodes CDR1 SEHNR and CDR2 FQNEAQ (reference sequence). V lost 7 bases and J lost 1, with 4 bases in between. The CDR3 is CASNGNTGELFF. Written as DNA, the CDR3 is TGTGCCAGCAACGGGAACACCGGGGAGCTGTTTTTT.

The V gene is TRBV5-6, the J gene TRBJ2-1; the match to TRBD2 covers 10 bases. CDR1 SGHDT and CDR2 YYEEEE come from the germline V gene. V lost 3 bases, J lost 5 bases, and 5 bases stayed unmatched. The CDR3 is made up of 15 amino acids. The CDR3 region has the DNA TGTGCCAGCAGCTGGGGGACTAGCGCAGACAATGAGCAGTTCTTC. Its protein is CASSWGTSADNEQFF.

The chain uses TRBV30 and TRBJ2-1, with 9 nucleotides matching TRBD2. Germline V CDR1 and CDR2: GTSNPN, SVGIG (reference sequence). The CDR3 has 15 amino acids. After removal of 5 bases from V and 8 bases from J, the junction contained 13 bases not matched to a gene. CDR3: CAWSLGAGGKHEQFF. The CDR3 coding sequence is TGTGCCTGGTCCCTCGGGGCGGGAGGGAAGCATGAGCAGTTCTTC. Combining the CDR3 with reference TRBV30 and TRBJ2-1 gives the whole variable domain SQTIHQWPATLVQPVGSPLSLECTVEGTSNPNLYWYRQAAGRGLQLLFYSVGIGQISSEVPQNLSASRPQDRQFILSSKKLLLSDSGFYLCAWSLGAGGKHEQFFGPGTRLTVL.

A note on this clone: No DNA is shown, since the ends of the CDR3 on it are uncertain; the CDR3 is the one TCRdb lists. The rearrangement links TRBV5-1 to TRBJ2-1; TRBD2, the D gene given by the table, was not confirmed from the DNA. Termini included, the CDR3 measures 15 amino acids. The V gene's germline CDR1 is SGHRS and CDR2 YFSETQ. CDR3 protein: CASSFGPGTYNEQFF.

This clone has just a few counts. J is TRBJ1-2 and V is TRBV5-4; TRBD1 matches at 10 bases. V gave up 3 bases and J gave up 5 bases; unmatched junction bases: 4. Germline CDR1 is SGHNT and CDR2 is YYREEE (reference sequence). This CDR3 spans 14 amino acids. CDR3 loop: CASSSGQGGYGYTF. CDR3 nucleotide sequence: TGTGCCAGCAGCTCCGGACAGGGGGGGTATGGCTACACCTTC.